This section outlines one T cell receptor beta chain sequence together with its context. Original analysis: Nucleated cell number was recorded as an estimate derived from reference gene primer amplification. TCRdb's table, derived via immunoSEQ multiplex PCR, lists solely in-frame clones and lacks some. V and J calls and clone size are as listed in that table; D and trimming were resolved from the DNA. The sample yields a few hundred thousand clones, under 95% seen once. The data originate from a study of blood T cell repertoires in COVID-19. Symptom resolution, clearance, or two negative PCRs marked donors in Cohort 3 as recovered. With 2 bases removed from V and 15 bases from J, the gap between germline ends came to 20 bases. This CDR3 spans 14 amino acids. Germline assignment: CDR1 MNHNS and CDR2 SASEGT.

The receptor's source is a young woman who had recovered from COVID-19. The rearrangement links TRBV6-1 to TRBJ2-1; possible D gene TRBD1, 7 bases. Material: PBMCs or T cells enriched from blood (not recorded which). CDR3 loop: CASSEQGGPSRGFF. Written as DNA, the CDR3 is TGTGCCAGCAGTGAACAGGGGGGCCCATCCCGAGGGTTCTTC.